This record concerns one T cell receptor beta chain sequence. This clone's antigen is unknown. There are no base qualities to consult, and no much larger clone falls within one base. The CDR3 measures 13 amino acids from cysteine to phenylalanine. The only DNA kept is the CDR3, 39 bases in frame from the first base. V was cut back by 8 bases and J by 3 bases, leaving a gap of 13 bases between them. Sequences PRHDT (CDR1) and FYEKMQ (CDR2) are obtained from the germline V gene (reference sequence). The sample originates from a study of blood T cell repertoires in COVID-19 (dated by TCRdb to about 2020). For the study in its entirety: Samples from collaborators originated in the United States, Italy and Spain and spanned both the acute and convalescent phases of COVID-19. The dataset comprised deeply sampled blood TCRbeta repertoires from subjects exposed to, actively infected with, or recovered from COVID-19. A de-identified subject ID, COVID-19 status, age in years and sex were almost always included in the sample metadata. The repertoires were made available in a free public database intended to serve as a resource for research on the immune response to SARS-CoV-2. The material from the prospective study consisted of cDNA or gDNA derived from T cells, B-cell-depleted T cells, or PBMCs. Where HLA class I and class II types were available, the types were taken from metadata supplied by the sample provider, not from assay-based typing. Samples came from the ongoing ImmuneRACE study (first 160 participants) plus 1,254 subjects from 6 global collaborators. What the research found in general, with its limitations: The amount of clinical and demographic metadata varied by source and participant and was provided uncurated.

The immunoSEQ Assay, a bias-controlled multiplex PCR, was used to amplify TCRbeta CDR3 regions from genomic DNA. The published analysis was carried out like this. Within the assay, amplification of reference gene primers was used to estimate how many nucleated cells each sample contained. Sequence reads were collapsed and filtered to measure the absolute abundance of every unique TCRbeta CDR3 rearrangement. Productive Simpson clonality was computed per sample as the square root of Simpson's diversity index over productive rearrangements. In its TCRdb copy, this immuneACCESS table keeps in-frame sequences only and misses some clones. Where compared with another copy, unresolved V genes explain less than half of these, and the others have no known cause. That table gives V, J and clone size, and the DNA gave D and trimming. Within this sample are some 70,000 clones, with roughly 88% of them counted one time only. The biggest ten clones account for roughly 2.4% of the sample.

The collaborating institutions used their own protocols to collect whole blood in K2EDTA tubes. Collaborator samples were shipped for TCRbeta analysis as frozen whole blood, isolated PBMCs, or DNA extracted from either sample type. The sample was peripheral blood. The sequence was collected from a human donor in a cohort sampled during active COVID-19. Here the chain combines TRBV13 and TRBJ2-5; a tentative D match to TRBD1 spans 6 bases. DNA sequence: TGTGCCAGCTACCGGGACACAGAAGAGACCCAGTACTTC. This sequence encodes CASYRDTEETQYF.